This TCR beta chain was profiled in a study of patients and donors after allogeneic stem cell transplantation. On this clonotype: At one end the junction does not follow the germline gene, possibly because of a read error.

TCRdb itself ran the RT-PCR reads through MiXCR, one entry per CDR3 protein. The table lists hundreds of thousands of distinct CDR3 sequences, around 16% of them singletons. The TCR originated in a human donor who was either an allogeneic HSCT recipient or a stem cell or donor lymphocyte infusion donor (not recorded which). It is not recorded whose cells these are; they may come from a transplant donor. The sample was blood, either unsorted or a sorted T cell fraction (not recorded which).

The CDR3 is CASGERWAKEQNIQYF. The CDR3 bases are TGTGCCAGCGGTGAAAGGTGGGCAAAAGAGCAGAACATTCAGTACTTC. The chain joins TRBV2 to TRBJ2-4; D is uncertain. The germline V gene has CDR1 SNHLY and CDR2 FYNNEI. This CDR3 has 16 amino acids.